Described below is a single T cell receptor (beta chain) sequence and its context. The antigen remains unidentified. The length of the CDR3 is 18 residues. The V and J ends lost 5 bases and 1 base, in that order; junction bases with no gene match: 10. Germline V gene lookup returns CDR1 LNHDA and CDR2 SQIVND (reference sequence). The data were taken from a study of blood T cells in healthy people across ages. On the study more broadly: Roughly one uniquely barcoded beta molecule per two T cells was captured.

Study-wide results and limits: Among long-lived donors, naive CD4+ cells were more numerous and diversity higher than in aged donors. With donor CMV status unknown, expanded clonotype changes were possibly confounded.

A second PCR, run for about 6 to 12 cycles, used a sample-barcoded 5' primer plus a J-beta primer mix. TCRdb analysed the 5' RACE reads with MiXCR anew, one entry per CDR3 protein. Found here are 550,000 to 800,000 distinct CDR3 sequences, roughly 20% of them singletons; the top ten hold roughly 3.6%. It was approximately 10 milliliters of peripheral blood that were drawn from each donor. The clonotype comes from a man between 70 and 80 years old in good health. The V call is TRBV19, the J call TRBJ2-1, with 11 bases fitting TRBD2. Sequenced material: blood. The CDR3 sequence: CASSPISGRGRSYNEQFF. The CDR3 bases are TGTGCCAGTAGTCCCATTAGCGGGAGGGGCAGGTCCTACAATGAGCAGTTCTTC.